Listed here is a single T cell receptor beta chain. This clonotype was recorded at least ten times. Its target antigen remains unknown. Base qualities were left out, and no much larger clone turns up one base away. This sample is drawn from a study of early T cells in non-severe SARS-CoV-2 infection (dated by TCRdb to the early 2020s). For the study in its entirety: Because TCR sequencing relied on bulk RNA taken from unsorted whole blood, pairing of alpha and beta chains was not possible.

Receptor libraries were prepared by 5' RACE. TCRdb names NextSeq 500 as the instrument used. The TCR library protocol attached unique molecular identifiers to individual cDNA molecules to correct for sequencing error and PCR bias. TCR alpha and beta chains were both sequenced, and the abundances of alpha and beta sequences in each sample were closely correlated with each other. The authors' pipeline ran thus. Decombinator V4 was used to annotate TCR sequences for V gene, J gene and CDR3. Expanded TCRs were defined as changing significantly between any two time points under a Poisson model with p below 0.0001. TCR abundances were normalised to the total number of TCRs sequenced per sample and expressed as counts per million. A search of VDJdb, accessed on 1 November 2021, was run for TCRs annotated to CMV, EBV and SARS-CoV-2, with TCRs annotated for multiple antigens excluded. The raw public data were reprocessed by TCRdb itself: fastp quality trimming at Q25, MiXCR clonotype calling, in-frame beta chains only. Records with the same CDR3 protein are collapsed into one entry carrying the most frequent genes and DNA. None of the V and J calls come from the authors' own analysis; TCRdb made them. The sample table records over 50,000 distinct CDR3 sequences; around 8% of these occur just once. Of the sample, about 4.2% falls within the top ten clones.

Set within a cohort of healthcare workers in London, UK, this nested case-control study involved weekly PCR testing of nasopharyngeal swabs along with blood sampling. Between 23 and 31 March 2020, the week of the UK lockdown, healthcare workers were enrolled and then followed up weekly for as long as 16 weeks. What the authors observed across the whole study: VDJdb matching was skewed toward anti-spike CD8 responses, so virus-specific expansions were likely underestimated and private and CD4 specificities were missed.

Sequencing was performed on whole blood. The TCR originated in an adult who was a healthcare worker with PCR-confirmed SARS-CoV-2 infection or an uninfected control (not recorded which).

The DNA is TGCAGTGCTAGAGATAACACCGCTAGCGGGGGGGCGTGGGAGCAGTACTTC. Translation gives CSARDNTASGGAWEQYF. This sequence uses TRBV20-1 and TRBJ2-7, with 12 bases aligning to TRBD2. For this chain, trimming is 0 bases at the V end and 7 bases at the J end, and the number of junction bases without a gene match is 13. As encoded in the germline V gene (reference sequence), CDR1 is DFQATT while CDR2 is SNEGSKA. From the cysteine through the phenylalanine, the CDR3 covers 17 amino acids. The CDR3 DNA has 51 bases and is translated from base 1.